Reported below is one TCR beta chain. This receptor's antigen is unknown. Qualities for individual bases were not recorded, and no much larger clone is one base off. TCR beta CDR3 regions were amplified from RNA transcripts for repertoire sequencing. A first-round RT-PCR used HTBI primers with the Qiagen OneStep RT-PCR kit, followed by a second-round multiplex PCR, size selection and purification. Sequencing of the libraries was carried out on an Illumina HiSeq2000 in paired-end mode with 100 bp reads. Turning to the authors' computational methods: Reads were processed with SOAPnuke, discarding reads with adapters, uncalled bases, mean Phred below 15, or no exact constant-primer or identifier match. COPE v1.2.5 was used to merge the high-quality paired reads. Clonotypes were defined as unique nucleotide sequences and were aligned to IMGT TRB V, D and J references using MiTCR v1.1. Analysis was restricted to V-J combinations with a frequency above 0.0001, which covered about 99% of repertoires. For each V-J combination, a TCR clonal expansion and chaos score was defined as F50 clonal expansion divided by the chaos observed in the TCRdist matrix. Welch's t-statistics and random forest were used to narrow the features down to around twelve V-J combinations, which were then fed into a naive Bayes classifier. The Morisita-Horn index was used to measure how similar the thyroid and blood repertoires were. Clones were called with MiXCR by TCRdb after fastp trimmed the public reads at Q25, and only in-frame beta chains were retained. For every CDR3 protein sequence, its rows merge into one entry that carries the most common genes and DNA. The V and J calls reflect TCRdb's pipeline rather than the authors' work. In all, the sample holds 400,000 or so distinct CDR3 sequences, and 17% of those were seen once. The top ten constitute approximately 2.4% of the sample.

The germline V gene encodes CDR1 MDHEN and CDR2 SYDVKM. From the cysteine up to the phenylalanine, the CDR3 has a length of 15 residues. Left in the record is the CDR3 DNA by itself, 45 bases read in frame from the first base. V is reduced by 6 bases and J by 0 bases, leaving a spacing of 14 bases between them. This sample was taken from a study of Graves' ophthalmopathy and Graves' hyperthyroidism (dated by TCRdb to about 2018). Study-wide context: Peripheral blood was collected before any treatment was given, at the time of initial diagnosis. Following sample collection, hyperthyroidism patients were given methimazole at a starting dose of 30 mg daily, and ophthalmopathy patients were given high-dose intravenous methylprednisolone. In total, 135 blood samples were TCR-sequenced: 40 to 45 ophthalmopathy, under 80 hyperthyroidism and about 17 hyperthyroidism-to-ophthalmopathy patients. In about 6 hyperthyroidism patients, T-cell repertoires of thyroid tissue and blood were compared. An independent validation cohort was composed of roughly 18 hyperthyroidism patients and 17 patients who later progressed from hyperthyroidism to ophthalmopathy. To explore V-J signatures that distinguish ophthalmopathy from hyperthyroidism, a discovery set of around 100 patients was enrolled, made up of around 44 with ophthalmopathy and fewer than 60 with stable hyperthyroidism. To tell Graves' ophthalmopathy apart from Graves' hyperthyroidism, and to predict which patients would progress to ophthalmopathy, the study relied on TCR beta repertoire signatures. Overall study results and their limits: Sample size was not statistically predetermined, and group allocation was not concealed from the investigators. In cross-validation, the 13-signature model distinguished ophthalmopathy from stable hyperthyroidism with 85% to 90% sensitivity and around 81% specificity, and in the test set the corresponding values were approximately 80% and 68%. In validation, the model predicted ophthalmopathy progression with 70.59% sensitivity and 72% to 80% specificity; roughly eleven predicted patients were CT-confirmed with GO in a median of approximately 6.2 months. Among expanded thyroid clonotypes with frequency above 0.001, most also showed up in blood, which suggests that blood repertoires may reflect the thyroid immune response.

Hyperthyroidism was defined as stable when no progression to ophthalmopathy occurred within 18 months of follow-up. The hyperthyroidism patients were 18 to 65 years old and newly diagnosed, with a disease duration of less than 2 months. Patients with other autoimmune diseases, uncontrolled infections, pregnancy or lactation were excluded. Diagnosis was based on clinical symptoms, serum thyroxine, TRAb, thyroid ultrasound and orbital computed tomography. Ficoll-Paque density gradient centrifugation was used to isolate PBMCs from under 11 ml of fresh peripheral blood. Trizol reagent was used to extract the total RNA, and its quality was then checked on an Agilent 2100 Bioanalyzer.

This TCR derives from an adult woman with stable Graves' hyperthyroidism. The V and J genes are TRBV28 and TRBJ1-1, with the D gene not confidently named. The sequenced material came from peripheral blood. This receptor has the CDR3 CASRFQPTMNTEAFF. The DNA is as follows: TGTGCCAGCAGATTTCAGCCGACCATGAACACTGAAGCTTTCTTT.